Below are 30 T cell receptor beta chains sequenced from a single sample in a study of early T cells in non-severe SARS-CoV-2 infection. TCRdb reprocessed the 5' RACE reads via MiXCR and lists one record per CDR3 protein. The table records 70,000 or so distinct CDR3 sequences, 10% to 15% of them present only once. Sequenced sample: whole blood. The receptors come from an adult who was a healthcare worker with PCR-confirmed SARS-CoV-2 infection or an uninfected control (not recorded which).

The chain links TRBV5-4 to TRBJ2-3, with D hard to call. The CDR3 contains 12 residues. V was clipped by 2 bases and J by 3 bases, with 4 bases between them. Germline-derived CDR1 and CDR2 are SGHNT and YYREEE (reference sequence). CDR3 residues: CASSFKTDTQYF. CDR3 sequence (DNA): TGTGCCAGCAGCTTTAAAACAGATACGCAGTATTTT.

This clonotype was counted at least ten times. The chain combines TRBV9 with TRBJ1-1; D uncertain. Germline loops: CDR1 SGDLS, CDR2 YYNGEE. The CDR3 extends over 15 amino acids. Trimming left V 0 bases short and J 0 bases short, with 9 bases between. The CDR3 loop is CASSVGGTMNTEAFF. CDR3 DNA sequence: TGTGCCAGCAGCGTAGGGGGTACGATGAACACTGAAGCTTTCTTT. Full variable domain (remainder filled in from reference TRBV9 and TRBJ1-1): DSGVTQTPKHLITATGQRVTLRCSPRSGDLSVYWYQQSLDQGLQFLIQYYNGEERAKGNILERFSAQQFPDLHSELNLSSLELGDSALYFCASSVGGTMNTEAFFGQGTRLTVV.

This clonotype showed up many times. The CDR3 sequence is CASSYYQGMGETQYF. For the CDR3, the DNA is TGTGCCAGCAGCTACTATCAGGGGATGGGGGAGACCCAGTACTTC. This chain connects TRBV12-3 or TRBV12-4 to TRBJ2-5, with D possibly being TRBD1 (6 bases). V lost 6 bases and J 5 bases, leaving 19 bases between the germline ends. This CDR3 has 15 residues.

The chain combines TRBV28 with TRBJ1-6, with D possibly being TRBD1 (6 bases). Trimming removed 6 bases from V and 13 bases from J, with 16 bases in between. The germline CDR1 and CDR2 sequences are MDHEN and SYDVKM. This CDR3 region has 13 residues. DNA for the CDR3: TGTGCCAGCAGCCCAGGGGACCCGGTTCCCCTCCACTTT. It encodes CASSPGDPVPLHF. Full variable domain (remainder filled in from reference TRBV28 and TRBJ1-6): DVKVTQSSRYLVKRTGEKVFLECVQDMDHENMFWYRQDPGLGLRLIYFSYDVKMKEKGDIPEGYSVSREKKERFSLILESASTNQTSMYLCASSPGDPVPLHFGNGTRLTVT.

Points on this clonotype: The CDR3 end shows no conserved phenylalanine or tryptophan, and so a read error is likely. This sequence joins TRBV5-4 and TRBJ1-2; no firm D call. The germline V gene encodes CDR1 SGHNT and CDR2 YYREEE (reference sequence). This CDR3 contains 13 residues. Trimming took 0 bases from V and 6 from J, leaving 9 bases between them. DNA of the CDR3: TGTGCCAGCAGCTTGGGGGCCGTAGATGGCTACACCCTC. This codes for CASSLGAVDGYTL.

This clonotype turned up a few times. V and J are TRBV5-4 and TRBJ2-7; TRBD1 agrees at 7 bases. Germline CDR1 is SGHNT and CDR2 is YYREEE (reference sequence). V shed 7 bases, J shed 0 bases, and the junction held 10 bases outside the gene matches. This CDR3 region has 15 residues. DNA for the CDR3: TGTGCCAGCGGCACCACAGGGGTTAGCTCCTACGAGCAGTACTTC. This codes for CASGTTGVSSYEQYF. The whole variable domain, filled in from reference TRBV5-4 and TRBJ2-7, reads ETGVTQSPTHLIKTRGQQVTLRCSSQSGHNTVSWYQQALGQGPQFIFQYYREEENGRGNFPPRFSGLQFPNYSSELNVNALELDDSALYLCASGTTGVSSYEQYFGPGTRLTVT.

In its sample, this clonotype was seen many times. V gene TRBV7-2 combines with J gene TRBJ2-2, with D perhaps TRBD1 (6 bases). Per germline, CDR1 SGHTA and CDR2 FQGNSA. This CDR3 has 15 amino acids. V was clipped by 1 base and J by 4 bases, with 10 bases between them. The CDR3 sequence: CASSLVRGGTGELFF. CDR3 DNA: TGTGCCAGCAGCTTAGTCAGGGGCGGCACCGGGGAGCTGTTTTTT.

Concerning this clonotype itself: This may be a read error: a much more frequent sequence differs by one nucleotide. CDR3 in amino acids: CASSPQTSGGNVLTF. CDR3 DNA sequence: TGTGCCAGCTCACCGCAGACCTCTGGGGGCAACGTCCTGACTTTC. V gene TRBV18 combines with J gene TRBJ2-6, with D perhaps given as TRBD1 or TRBD2 (5 bases each). The CDR3 spans 15 residues. CDR1 and CDR2 (germline): KGHSH, LQKENI.

This clonotype was detected ten times or more. V usage is TRBV25-1 and J usage is TRBJ2-2; D remains unclear. The V gene lost 4 bases and the J gene lost 4 bases, with 10 bases spanning the gap. The germline CDR1 and CDR2 sequences are MGHDK and SYGVNS. The CDR3 is made up of 14 amino acids. The CDR3 protein is CASSVAGSTGELFF. CDR3 bases: TGTGCCAGCAGTGTTGCCGGAAGCACCGGGGAGCTGTTTTTT.

This chain links TRBV28 with TRBJ2-7; D is unresolved. The germline gives CDR1 MDHEN, CDR2 SYDVKM. V was cut by 6 bases and J by 4 bases, with 16 bases left in between. There are 14 residues in the CDR3. In DNA, the CDR3 is TGTGCCAGCAGCCCCGAGTCGTCTAGTTACGAGCAGTACTTC. It translates to CASSPESSSYEQYF.

The J gene is TRBJ2-1, the V gene TRBV6-2 or TRBV6-3; D gene unclear. This CDR3 comprises 14 residues. The germline CDR1 and CDR2 sequences are MNHEY and SVGEGT. Trimming took 2 bases from V and 6 from J, leaving 11 bases between them. The CDR3, as DNA: TGTGCCAGCAGTTACCCCCTCCGGGCCAATGAGCAGTTCTTC. Translation gives CASSYPLRANEQFF.

This clonotype was seen at least ten times. The rearrangement links TRBV5-4 to TRBJ2-7, with D possibly matching TRBD1 (6 bases). This CDR3 comprises 15 residues. Trimming left V 3 bases short and J 7 bases short, with 20 bases between. CDR1 and CDR2 (germline): SGHNT, YYREEE (reference sequence). The CDR3 DNA is TGTGCCAGCAGCTCGCGACAGGTCGGAGTAATGGAGCAGTACTTC. It codes for CASSSRQVGVMEQYF.

In its sample, this clonotype was seen many times. The J gene is TRBJ1-1, the V gene TRBV12-2. TRBV12-2 is described as a pseudogene. There are 17 residues in the CDR3. The CDR3 spells CASRFTRVVGKNTEAFF. DNA of the CDR3: TGTGCAAGTCGCTTCACACGCGTGGTGGGCAAGAACACTGAAGCTTTCTTT.

This clonotype was observed a few times. The rearrangement links TRBV11-1 to TRBJ2-3; 9 nucleotides match TRBD2. Looked up from germline, CDR1 is SGHAT and CDR2 is FQDESV (reference sequence). CDR3 size: 15 residues. V shed 1 base and J 6 bases; nucleotides not matched to a gene: 5. The CDR3 region is CASSLVAGVPDTQYF. The DNA of the CDR3 is TGTGCCAGCAGCTTAGTAGCGGGAGTACCCGATACGCAGTATTTT.

The J gene is TRBJ1-1, the V gene TRBV7-2, with D uncertain. Trimming pared 4 bases from V and 0 bases from J, leaving 12 bases between. This CDR3 spans 15 amino acids. Germline CDR1 is SGHTA and CDR2 is FQGNSA. The CDR3 sequence is CASSSLGRMNTEAFF. DNA for the CDR3: TGTGCCAGCAGCTCACTCGGACGCATGAACACTGAAGCTTTCTTT.

This clonotype has ten or more counts. The chain has TRBV3-1 and TRBJ1-5; no clear D gene. Deletions cut 3 bases from V and 0 bases from J, with 18 bases between. Germline V gene data show CDR1 as LGHDT and CDR2 as YNNKEL (reference sequence). This CDR3 is 18 amino acids long. CDR3 in amino acids: CASSHRIPRTDSNQPQHF. The CDR3 nucleotides are TGTGCCAGCAGCCACCGAATCCCTCGGACGGATAGCAATCAGCCCCAGCATTTT.

This clonotype was observed a few times. The rearrangement joins TRBV19 to TRBJ2-7; D remains ambiguous. V was trimmed by 4 bases and J by 5 bases, leaving 6 bases between them. CDR1 and CDR2 from the germline V gene are LNHDA and SQIVND (reference sequence). The length of the CDR3 is 11 residues. The CDR3 reads CASSNGNEQYF. DNA for the CDR3: TGTGCCAGTAGTAATGGAAACGAGCAGTACTTC. The whole variable domain, filled in from reference TRBV19 and TRBJ2-7, reads DGGITQSPKYLFRKEGQNVTLSCEQNLNHDAMYWYRQDPGQGLRLIYYSQIVNDFQKGDIAEGYSVSREKKESFPLTVTSAQKNPTAFYLCASSNGNEQYFGPGTRLTVT.

Many counts were recorded for this clonotype. V usage is TRBV27 and J usage is TRBJ2-1; 9 bases align to TRBD1. CDR3 length: 14 amino acids. The V and J ends lost 4 bases and 5 bases, in that order; junction bases with no gene match: 3. Germline V gene sequence: CDR1 MNHEY, CDR2 SMNVEV (reference sequence). The CDR3 here is CASSSDRGDNEQFF. CDR3 sequence (DNA): TGTGCCAGCAGTTCGGACAGGGGAGACAATGAGCAGTTCTTC.

This clonotype occurred many times. The chain joins TRBV12-3 or TRBV12-4 to TRBJ2-5, with 7 bases identical to TRBD2. CDR3 length equals 13 residues. Trimming removed 7 bases from V and 4 bases from J; junction bases left unmatched: 6. The CDR3 DNA reads TGTGCCAGCAACCCTGGGGGGGGAGAGACCCAGTACTTC. Protein product: CASNPGGGETQYF.

This clonotype was counted between two and nine times. The chain employs TRBV5-4 and TRBJ2-5, with 7 bases aligning to TRBD2. V trimming: 1 base; J trimming: 6 bases; junction bases outside the gene matches: 12. CDR1 is SGHNT, CDR2 YYREEE, per germline (reference sequence). The CDR3 has 16 residues. CDR3 region: CASSLTASGWEKTQYF. In nucleotides, the CDR3 is TGTGCCAGCAGCTTGACGGCTAGCGGTTGGGAAAAGACCCAGTACTTC.

The chain uses TRBV15 and TRBJ2-1; TRBD2 matches at 9 bases. The V and J ends lost 3 bases and 4 bases, in that order; junction bases with no gene match: 7. This CDR3 region has 16 residues. Germline-derived CDR1 and CDR2 are LNHNV and YYDKDF (reference sequence). CDR3 sequence: CATSSLAGGRYNEQFF. The CDR3 nucleotides are TGTGCCACCAGCAGTCTCGCGGGAGGGCGGTACAATGAGCAGTTCTTC.

This clonotype was detected many times. This chain joins TRBV29-1 and TRBJ2-5; D is ambiguous. The length of the CDR3 is 12 residues. The germline V and J ends were trimmed by 6 bases and 5 bases, with 13 bases remaining between them. CDR1 and CDR2 from the germline V gene are SQVTM and ANQGSEA. The CDR3 DNA is TGCAGCGTCGAGTCCTTGGGGGAGACCCAGTACTTC. Its translation: CSVESLGETQYF.

This clonotype was seen many times. V and J are TRBV18 and TRBJ2-1; 7 bases are a match to TRBD2. Germline loops: CDR1 KGHSH, CDR2 LQKENI. The CDR3 contains 13 residues. The trim removed 6 bases at V and 4 bases at J, leaving 3 bases unmatched. The CDR3 loop reads CASSWGGYNEQFF. The CDR3 nucleotides read TGTGCCAGCTCTTGGGGGGGATACAATGAGCAGTTCTTC.

This clonotype has a count of ten or more. CDR3 residues: CASGGAAYTF. The CDR3 nucleotides read TGTGCCAGCGGGGGGGCCGCGTACACCTTC. The rearrangement uses TRBV2 and TRBJ1-2, with TRBD1 as a possible D gene (6 bases). This CDR3 region has 10 residues. Germline V gene data show CDR1 as SNHLY and CDR2 as FYNNEI. The V end lost 8 bases, the J end lost 11 bases, and 12 bases lay between the germline ends.

The CDR3 reads CASRGQVSYGEQYF. As DNA, the CDR3 is TGTGCCAGCAGGGGACAGGTCTCCTACGGGGAGCAGTACTTC. V is TRBV28 and J is TRBJ2-7; 8 bases fit TRBD1. The CDR3 is 14 residues long. Germline trimming cut 6 bases from V and 7 bases from J; bases unmatched to any gene: 11. Germline V lookup: CDR1 MDHEN, CDR2 SYDVKM.

The chain employs TRBV29-1 and TRBJ2-5, with 7 bases lining up with TRBD1. The CDR3 is 15 amino acids. The germline V gene encodes CDR1 SQVTM and CDR2 ANQGSEA. V was clipped by 4 bases and J by 5 bases; unmatched bases: 13. The CDR3 nucleotides read TGCAGCGTTGTCCCCGACAGGGTCCCAGGGGAGACCCAGTACTTC. Encoded protein: CSVVPDRVPGETQYF.

This chain connects TRBV10-1 to TRBJ2-3; 7 bases line up with TRBD1. Per germline, CDR1 WNHNN and CDR2 SYGVQD (reference sequence). J lost 0 bases, V lost 6 bases, and 6 bases had no gene match. The length of the CDR3 is 15 residues. The CDR3 DNA follows: TGCGCCAGCAGCCCGACAGGGTTTAGCACAGATACGCAGTATTTT. It encodes CASSPTGFSTDTQYF.

This clonotype has at least ten counts. The chain uses TRBV10-3 and TRBJ2-3, with TRBD1 matching 9 bases. The CDR3 length is 15 residues. Unmatched junction bases numbered 5, after V lost 2 bases and J lost 5 bases. Germline CDR1 reads ENHRY; CDR2 reads SYGVKD. The chain's CDR3 is CAISEPGQGLDTQYF. CDR3 DNA: TGTGCCATCAGTGAGCCGGGACAGGGTTTAGATACGCAGTATTTT.

This clonotype was detected a few times. The rearrangement links TRBV18 to TRBJ2-3; D is unclear. Per germline, CDR1 KGHSH and CDR2 LQKENI. The V end was cut by 6 bases, the J end by 3 bases, with 19 bases between. The CDR3 covers 16 residues. DNA of the CDR3: TGTGCCAGCTCGCCTCCTCGCGAAGGGATGACAGATACGCAGTATTTT. Translated: CASSPPREGMTDTQYF.

In its sample, this clonotype was seen many times. The genes are TRBV5-4 and TRBJ2-7; the D gene is possibly TRBD1 (5 bases). The CDR3 spans 15 residues. Germline V lookup: CDR1 SGHNT, CDR2 YYREEE (reference sequence). V lost 4 bases and J lost 0, with 14 bases in between. Here the CDR3 reads CASSAQDRSSYEQYF. Here the CDR3 DNA reads TGTGCCAGCAGCGCACAGGATCGAAGCTCCTACGAGCAGTACTTC.